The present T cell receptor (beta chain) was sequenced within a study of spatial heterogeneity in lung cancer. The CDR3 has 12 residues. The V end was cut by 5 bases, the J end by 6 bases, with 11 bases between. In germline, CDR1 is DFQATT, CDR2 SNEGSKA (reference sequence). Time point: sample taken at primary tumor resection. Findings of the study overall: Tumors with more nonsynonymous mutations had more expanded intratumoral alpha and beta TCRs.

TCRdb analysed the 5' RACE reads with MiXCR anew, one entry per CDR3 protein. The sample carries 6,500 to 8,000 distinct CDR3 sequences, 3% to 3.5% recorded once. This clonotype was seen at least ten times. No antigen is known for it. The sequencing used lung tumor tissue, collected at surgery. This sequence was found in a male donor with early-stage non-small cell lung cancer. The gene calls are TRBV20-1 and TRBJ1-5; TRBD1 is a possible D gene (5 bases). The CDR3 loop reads CSAAGGGQPQHF. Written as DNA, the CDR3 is TGCAGTGCTGCCGGGGGTGGTCAGCCCCAGCATTTT.